Here is one TCR beta chain with its context. CDR1 and CDR2 from the germline V gene are SGHAT and FQNNGV. V trimming: 4 bases; J trimming: 1 base; junction bases outside the gene matches: 3. The CDR3 length is 15 residues. This specimen comes from a study of cytomegalovirus exposure and HLA in healthy donors. The PCR made use of 60 Vbeta and 13 Jbeta primers. TCRdb's table, derived via immunoSEQ multiplex PCR, lists solely in-frame clones and lacks some. Of about 160,000 clones in the sample, 75% were seen once. The receptor comes from a woman in her forties or fifties in good health and CMV-seropositive. V and J are TRBV11-2 and TRBJ2-7; 11 bases are shared with TRBD1. The specimen was PBMCs. CDR3 sequence: CASSWGTGGSYEQYF. For the CDR3, the DNA is TGTGCCAGCAGCTGGGGGACAGGGGGATCCTACGAGCAGTACTTC.